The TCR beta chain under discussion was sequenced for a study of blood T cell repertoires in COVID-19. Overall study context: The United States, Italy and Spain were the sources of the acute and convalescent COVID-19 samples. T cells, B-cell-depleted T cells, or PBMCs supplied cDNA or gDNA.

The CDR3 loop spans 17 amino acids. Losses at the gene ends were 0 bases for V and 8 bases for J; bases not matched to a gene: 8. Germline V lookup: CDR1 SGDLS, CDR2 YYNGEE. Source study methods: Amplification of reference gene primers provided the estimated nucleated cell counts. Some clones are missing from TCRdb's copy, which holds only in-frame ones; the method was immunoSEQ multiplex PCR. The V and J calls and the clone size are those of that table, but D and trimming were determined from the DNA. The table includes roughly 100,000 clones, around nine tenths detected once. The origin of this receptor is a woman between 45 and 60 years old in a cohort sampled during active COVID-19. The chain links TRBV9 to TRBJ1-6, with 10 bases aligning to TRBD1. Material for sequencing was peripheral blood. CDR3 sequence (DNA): TGTGCCAGCAGCGTAGGCGTCGCGACAGGGGGCTATTCACCCCTCCACTTT. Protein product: CASSVGVATGGYSPLHF.